One and the same sample provided the 9 T cell receptor beta chains below, sequenced in a study of immune cell composition in non-small cell lung cancer. Normal lung was sampled as far from the tumour as possible, at least 3 cm. Some clones are missing from TCRdb's copy, which holds only in-frame ones; the method was immunoSEQ multiplex PCR. The sample has 6,600 or so clones; about 74% are singletons. The specimen was non-adjacent lung tissue. All receptors derive from a human donor with non-small cell lung cancer.

The genes are TRBV7-2 and TRBJ1-5; unclear D gene. Trimming shortened V by 1 base and J by 0 bases, and 7 bases separated the two germline ends. Germline V gene lookup returns CDR1 SGHTA and CDR2 FQGNSA. The CDR3 sequence is 15 residues long. The DNA of the CDR3 is TGTGCCAGCAGCTTAGTGACAAATAGCAATCAGCCCCAGCATTTT. Translating gives CASSLVTNSNQPQHF. Full variable domain (rest looked up from reference TRBV7-2 and TRBJ1-5): GAGVSQSPSNKVTEKGKDVELRCDPISGHTALYWYRQSLGQGLEFLIYFQGNSAPDKSGLPSDRFSAERTGGSVSTLTIQRTQQEDSAVYLCASSLVTNSNQPQHFGDGTRLSIL.

The rearrangement links TRBV28 to TRBJ2-7; TRBD1 matches 11 bases. Germline V gene data show CDR1 as MDHEN and CDR2 as SYDVKM. This CDR3 is 13 amino acids long. With 5 bases clipped from V and 5 bases from J, the junction kept 2 bases outside the gene matches. The CDR3 DNA reads TGTGCCAGCAGTGAGGACAGGGGGCACGAGCAGTACTTC. This encodes CASSEDRGHEQYF.

The gene calls are TRBV30 and TRBJ1-4, with 7 bases aligning to TRBD1. CDR1 and CDR2 from the germline V gene are GTSNPN and SVGIG (reference sequence). This CDR3 region has 15 residues. V lost 4 bases to trimming and J lost 0 bases; unmatched junction nucleotides: 5. The DNA of the CDR3 is TGTGCCTGGACTAAAACAGGGGCAACTAATGAAAAACTGTTTTTT. Protein product: CAWTKTGATNEKLFF.

The chain carries TRBV7-2 and TRBJ1-3; D uncertain. Germline V lookup: CDR1 SGHTA, CDR2 FQGNSA. Trimming cost V 1 base and J 0 bases, with 4 bases left between them. CDR3 length equals 14 residues. The CDR3 DNA reads TGTGCCAGCAGCTTAGTCCACTCTGGAAACACCATATATTTT. Its protein is CASSLVHSGNTIYF.

The chain employs TRBV10-3 and TRBJ1-6; no firm D call. Germline CDR1 reads ENHRY; CDR2 reads SYGVKD. The CDR3 runs 15 residues. Deletions cut 3 bases from V and 5 bases from J, with 11 bases between. The CDR3 loop reads CAISEELFDNSPLHF. In DNA, the CDR3 is TGTGCCATCAGTGAAGAGCTTTTTGATAATTCACCCCTCCACTTT.

The chain joins TRBV28 to TRBJ1-4; weak D call: TRBD1 (5 bases). Germline CDR1 is MDHEN and CDR2 is SYDVKM. This CDR3 contains 14 residues. V was trimmed by 3 bases and J by 8 bases, leaving 13 bases between them. The DNA of the CDR3 is TGTGCCAGCAGTTTCTCGGGGGTCGGGGAAAAACTGTTTTTT. Protein product: CASSFSGVGEKLFF. The full variable domain, with the rest looked up from reference TRBV28 and TRBJ1-4, is DVKVTQSSRYLVKRTGEKVFLECVQDMDHENMFWYRQDPGLGLRLIYFSYDVKMKEKGDIPEGYSVSREKKERFSLILESASTNQTSMYLCASSFSGVGEKLFFGSGTQLSVL.

This rearrangement joins TRBV10-3 to TRBJ2-1; D gene uncertain. Per germline, CDR1 ENHRY and CDR2 SYGVKD. The CDR3 is 13 amino acids. Trimming took off 8 bases at V and 4 bases at J, with 12 bases between the two ends. The CDR3 is CAIGADPYNEQFF. The CDR3, as DNA: TGTGCCATCGGAGCAGATCCGTACAATGAGCAGTTCTTC.

The rearrangement joins TRBV6-8 to TRBJ1-1; D ambiguous. The CDR3 is 11 residues long. The ends were cut back, 8 bases at V and 3 bases at J, with 7 bases in the middle. Per the germline V gene, CDR1 is MNHGY and CDR2 is SAAAGT. The CDR3 region is CASQAYTEAFF. The CDR3 nucleotides read TGTGCCAGCCAAGCCTACACTGAAGCTTTCTTT.

The chain combines TRBV5-4 with TRBJ2-3, with D hard to call. The V gene's germline CDR1 is SGHNT and CDR2 YYREEE (reference sequence). V was pared by 4 bases and J by 2 bases, with 14 bases between. CDR3 length: 15 amino acids. The CDR3 nucleotides are TGTGCCAGCAGCCGCCGGTCGGAGATCACAGATACGCAGTATTTT. Translating it yields CASSRRSEITDTQYF. The variable domain in full, completed from reference TRBV5-4 and TRBJ2-3, reads ETGVTQSPTHLIKTRGQQVTLRCSSQSGHNTVSWYQQALGQGPQFIFQYYREEENGRGNFPPRFSGLQFPNYSSELNVNALELDDSALYLCASSRRSEITDTQYFGPGTRLTVL.